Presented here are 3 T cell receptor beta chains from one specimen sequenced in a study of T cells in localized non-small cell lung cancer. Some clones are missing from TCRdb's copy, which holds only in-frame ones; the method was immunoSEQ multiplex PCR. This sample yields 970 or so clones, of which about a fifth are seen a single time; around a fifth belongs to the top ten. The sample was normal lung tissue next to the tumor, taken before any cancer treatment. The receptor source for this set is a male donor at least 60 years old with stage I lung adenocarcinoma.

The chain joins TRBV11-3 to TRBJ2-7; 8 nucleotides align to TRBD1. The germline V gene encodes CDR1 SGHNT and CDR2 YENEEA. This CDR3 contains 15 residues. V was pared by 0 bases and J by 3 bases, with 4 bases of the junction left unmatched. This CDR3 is CASSLETGGIYEQYF. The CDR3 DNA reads TGTGCCAGCAGCTTAGAAACAGGGGGTATCTACGAGCAGTACTTC.

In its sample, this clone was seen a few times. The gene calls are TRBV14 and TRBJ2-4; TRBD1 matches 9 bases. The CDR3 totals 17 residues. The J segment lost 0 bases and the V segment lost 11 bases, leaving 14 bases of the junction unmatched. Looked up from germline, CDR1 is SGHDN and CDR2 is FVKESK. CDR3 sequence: CALPGQGFGLAKNIQYF. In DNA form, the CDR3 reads TGTGCCCTTCCGGGACAGGGCTTTGGACTAGCCAAAAACATTCAGTACTTC.

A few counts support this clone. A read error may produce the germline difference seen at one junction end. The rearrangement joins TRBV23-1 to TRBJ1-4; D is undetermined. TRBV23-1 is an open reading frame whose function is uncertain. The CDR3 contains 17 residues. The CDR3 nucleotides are TGCGCCAGCAGCCAATCCAAGGGAACCGCAACTAATGAAAAACTGTTTTTT. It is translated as CASSQSKGTATNEKLFF.